This T cell receptor beta chain was recorded in a study of identical twins. CDR1 and CDR2 (germline): MNHEY, SVGAGI. The CDR3 consists of 12 residues. The ends were cut back, 4 bases at V and 1 base at J, with 4 bases in the middle. This clonotype was seen repeatedly, ten times or more. TCRdb used MiXCR to reprocess the 5' RACE reads, holding one entry per CDR3 protein. The top ten hold more than 3% of the sample, which has nearly 250,000 distinct CDR3 sequences, 5.5% to 7% seen once. These records were also assigned to another study, of yellow fever vaccine responses in identical twins.

Sequenced material: memory (CD45RO+) T cells sorted from blood. The chain carries TRBV6-5 and TRBJ1-1; D unclear. The TCR was taken from a woman younger than 35 in good health. This CDR3 reads CASSLRNTEAFF. CDR3 DNA: TGTGCCAGCAGTTTAAGGAACACTGAAGCTTTCTTT.